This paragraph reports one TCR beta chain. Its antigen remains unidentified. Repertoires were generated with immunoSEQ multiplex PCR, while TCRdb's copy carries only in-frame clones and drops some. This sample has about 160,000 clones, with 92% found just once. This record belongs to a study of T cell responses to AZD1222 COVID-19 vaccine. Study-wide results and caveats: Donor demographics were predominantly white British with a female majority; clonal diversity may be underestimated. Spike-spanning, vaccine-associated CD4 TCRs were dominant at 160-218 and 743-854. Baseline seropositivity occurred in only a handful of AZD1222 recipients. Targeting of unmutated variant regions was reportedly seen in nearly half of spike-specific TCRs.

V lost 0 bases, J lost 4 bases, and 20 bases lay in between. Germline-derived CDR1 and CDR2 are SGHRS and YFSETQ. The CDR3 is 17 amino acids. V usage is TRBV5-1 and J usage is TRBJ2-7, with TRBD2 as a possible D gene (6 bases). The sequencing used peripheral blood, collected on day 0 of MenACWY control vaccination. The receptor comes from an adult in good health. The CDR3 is CASSLANLPDYAYEQYF. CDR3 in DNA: TGCGCCAGCAGCTTGGCGAATCTCCCGGACTACGCATACGAGCAGTACTTC.